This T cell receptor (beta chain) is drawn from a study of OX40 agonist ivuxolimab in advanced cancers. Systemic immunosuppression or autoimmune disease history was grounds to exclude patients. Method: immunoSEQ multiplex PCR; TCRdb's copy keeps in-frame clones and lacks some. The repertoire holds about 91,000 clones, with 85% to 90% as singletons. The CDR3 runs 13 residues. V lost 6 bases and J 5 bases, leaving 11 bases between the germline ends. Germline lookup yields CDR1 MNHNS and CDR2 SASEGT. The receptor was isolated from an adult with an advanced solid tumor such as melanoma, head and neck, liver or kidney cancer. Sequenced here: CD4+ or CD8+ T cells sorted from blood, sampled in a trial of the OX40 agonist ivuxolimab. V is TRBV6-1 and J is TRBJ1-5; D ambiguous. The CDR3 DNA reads TGTGCCAGCAGCCGAGAAGAAGATCAGCCCCAGCATTTT. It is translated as CASSREEDQPQHF.